This T cell receptor (beta chain) appears in the sequencing data of a study of CD8 T cells in Susac syndrome. V was clipped by 5 bases and J by 7 bases, with 14 bases between them. The CDR3 has 14 residues. CDR1 PRHDT and CDR2 FYEKMQ come from the germline V gene (reference sequence). The RNA, roughly 0.45 to 1 ug, was put through reverse transcription using random hexamers. The method of amplification for TCR beta CDR3 was immunoSEQ multiplex PCR, covering 54 Vbeta and 13 Jbeta. A single record per CDR3 protein comes from TCRdb applying MiXCR to the immunoSEQ multiplex PCR reads. The sample contains 130,000 to 150,000 distinct CDR3 sequences, nearly 95% of which appear only once. Findings and caveats of the study: The study recognized that the number of individuals in its TCR sequencing and HLA analysis was relatively small.

A word on this clonotype: Its target is not known.

Blood CD8+ and CD4+ T cells underwent high-throughput TCR beta sequencing. While CD8+ and CD4+ T cells were isolated negatively, TEMRA cells were enriched by FACS. This sequence joins TRBV13 and TRBJ1-4, with D uncertain. Sequencing was done on a sample of CD8+ T cells from PBMCs. The TCR was taken from a human donor in good health. CDR3 sequence (DNA): TGTGCCAGCAGCGAAGGCCGAGTCGGTGAAAAACTGTTTTTT. Its protein is CASSEGRVGEKLFF.